The source of this TCR beta chain is a study of T cell repertoires in cytomegalovirus infection. Looking at the study overall: Shared public TCR beta signatures pointed to both CMV infection and a matching HLA type.

This clonotype was detected many times. Its antigen remains unknown. The V gene lost 11 bases and the J gene lost 1 base, with 18 bases spanning the gap. The CDR3 has 16 amino acids. Study-wide findings and caveats: Adding up the frequency of public TCR beta families identified people who carried CMV plus the relevant HLA. The study found HLA-C-restricted CMV-specific TCR beta clonotypes dominating the ex vivo response.

TCRdb used MiXCR to reprocess the reads, holding one entry per CDR3 protein. The sample holds around 450,000 distinct CDR3 sequences, over 9% seen once. The chain employs TRBV23-1 and TRBJ1-6, with D possibly being TRBD1 (5 bases). TRBV23-1 is flagged as an ORF with uncertain function. Material for sequencing was PBMCs. The source is a human donor in good health (CMV status not recorded). Some clones in this sample may be carry-over from other donors' samples. CDR3 bases: TGCGCCCTCAAGGGGAATTACCCGTCCTATAATTCACCCCTCCACTTT. Translated, it gives CALKGNYPSYNSPLHF.